This T cell receptor beta chain was sequenced in a study of cytomegalovirus exposure and HLA in healthy donors. Study-level results: A prior analysis recorded that most TCR beta V segments were productive about 87% or about 30% of the time.

As to this clone: Its antigen remains unknown.

This CDR3 comprises 15 residues. In germline, CDR1 is SGHDN, CDR2 FVKESK. V lost 4 bases, J lost 0 bases, and 11 bases lay in between. The PCR ran on 60 Vbeta and 13 Jbeta primers. Assay used: immunoSEQ multiplex PCR; TCRdb lists only in-frame clones, some missing. The profile shows 110,000 or so clones, roughly 13% of them singletons. This sequence originates from a man aged 40-55 years in good health and CMV-seropositive. This chain uses TRBV14 with TRBJ2-3; D perhaps matches TRBD1 (6 bases). The sample comprised PBMCs. CDR3 sequence: CASSPTGLSTDTQYF. In nucleotides, the CDR3 is TGTGCCAGCAGCCCTACAGGGCTTAGCACAGATACGCAGTATTTT.